Listed here are 30 T cell receptor beta chains from one sample, sequenced in a study of human versus mouse CDR3 diversity and MHC coevolution. Profiling relied on immunoSEQ multiplex PCR, and the TCRdb table lists in-frame clones only, not all of them. Among about 77,000 clones, 85% to 95% were seen once, and the ten largest hold about 0.14%. Sample: naive CD4+ T cells from blood. Documented subset: CD45RO-negative CD62L-positive naive CD4 T cells. The receptors come from a person aged 25 to 75 in good health.

V usage is TRBV25-1 and J usage is TRBJ2-2, with 9 bases fitting TRBD2. This CDR3 contains 16 residues. CDR1 and CDR2 (germline): MGHDK, SYGVNS. After removal of 5 bases from V and 5 bases from J, the junction contained 9 bases not matched to a gene. This chain's CDR3 is CASSSNSGSGTGELFF. The CDR3 DNA is TGTGCCAGCAGTTCTAATAGCGGGAGCGGGACCGGGGAGCTGTTTTTT.

The chain links TRBV2 to TRBJ1-5, with D maybe TRBD1 (5 bases). Deletions cut 6 bases from V and 4 bases from J, with 13 bases between. This CDR3 contains 14 residues. Germline V gene data show CDR1 as SNHLY and CDR2 as FYNNEI. CDR3 bases: TGTGCCAGCAGACCGGGACTTACGAATCAGCCCCAGCATTTT. It codes for CASRPGLTNQPQHF. The complete variable domain, with remaining parts taken from reference TRBV2 and TRBJ1-5, reads EPEVTQTPSHQVTQMGQEVILRCVPISNHLYFYWYRQILGQKVEFLVSFYNNEISEKSEIFDDQFSVERPDGSNFTLKIRSTKLEDSAMYFCASRPGLTNQPQHFGDGTRLSIL.

The gene calls are TRBV30 and TRBJ1-5; D ambiguous. The V gene's germline CDR1 is GTSNPN and CDR2 SVGIG (reference sequence). Trimming removed 0 bases at V and 2 bases at J, with 11 bases between. The CDR3 contains 15 residues. The DNA for the CDR3 is TGTGCCTGGAGTGTATACGGGATGGGCAATCAGCCCCAGCATTTT. Protein sequence: CAWSVYGMGNQPQHF. Full variable domain (missing parts from reference TRBV30 and TRBJ1-5): SQTIHQWPATLVQPVGSPLSLECTVEGTSNPNLYWYRQAAGRGLQLLFYSVGIGQISSEVPQNLSASRPQDRQFILSSKKLLLSDSGFYLCAWSVYGMGNQPQHFGDGTRLSIL.

The chain joins TRBV2 to TRBJ2-5; D remains ambiguous. Germline values: CDR1 SNHLY, CDR2 FYNNEI. V lost 5 bases and J 4 bases, leaving 17 bases between the germline ends. This CDR3 region has 15 residues. CDR3 residues: CASSFPKLAGETQYF. The CDR3 nucleotides are TGTGCCAGCAGTTTCCCGAAGTTAGCTGGAGAGACCCAGTACTTC.

This rearrangement joins TRBV5-1 to TRBJ2-3, with D possibly being TRBD2 (6 bases). The CDR3 is 16 amino acids. The germline CDR1 and CDR2 sequences are SGHRS and YFSETQ. Trimming cost V 4 bases and J 2 bases, with 17 bases left between them. CDR3 bases: TGCGCCAGCAGCCCAGGTAGCGGAGGACCCACAGATACGCAGTATTTT. It yields the protein CASSPGSGGPTDTQYF. The full variable domain, completed using reference TRBV5-1 and TRBJ2-3, is KAGVTQTPRYLIKTRGQQVTLSCSPISGHRSVSWYQQTPGQGLQFLFEYFSETQRNKGNFPGRFSGRQFSNSRSEMNVSTLELGDSALYLCASSPGSGGPTDTQYFGPGTRLTVL.

The chain recombines TRBV21-1 with TRBJ2-5; the table gives TRBD2 as D, unverified against the DNA. The end of the DNA fits TRBJ2-7 better, so the J call may be wrong. TRBV21-1 is a recognized pseudogene. CDR3 length equals 15 residues. CDR3 nucleotides: TGTGCCAGCAGCAAAGGGAGGGGATGTGCCTACGAGCAGTACTTC. It translates to CASSKGRGCAYEQYF.

The chain's CDR3 is CASSIRGQKSGGYTF. The CDR3 DNA sequence: TGTGCCAGTAGTATCCGGGGACAAAAATCTGGTGGCTACACCTTC. J is TRBJ1-2 and V is TRBV19; possible D gene TRBD1, 6 bases. The V and J ends lost 3 bases and 7 bases respectively, with 18 bases between them. Germline CDR1 and CDR2: LNHDA and SQIVND (reference sequence). There are 15 residues in the CDR3.

The chain combines TRBV19 with TRBJ1-2; TRBD1 matches 7 bases. The CDR3 runs 16 residues. Per the germline V gene, CDR1 is LNHDA and CDR2 is SQIVND (reference sequence). V lost 2 bases to trimming and J lost 2 bases; unmatched junction nucleotides: 8. The CDR3 DNA is TGTGCCAGTAGTATAAGGACAGGACAAGAGAACTATGGCTACACCTTC. This codes for CASSIRTGQENYGYTF.

V and J are TRBV4-1 and TRBJ2-2; 16 bases fit TRBD2. The CDR3 sequence is 18 residues long. Trimming took 2 bases from V and 5 from J; bases not matched to a gene: 5. CDR1 and CDR2 (germline): MGHRA, YSYEKL. CDR3 DNA: TGCGCCAGCAGCCAAACGGGACTAGCGGGAGGGAGAACCGGGGAGCTGTTTTTT. Amino acids: CASSQTGLAGGRTGELFF.

The chain is built from TRBV27 and TRBJ1-2; TRBD1 aligns across 12 bases. V lost 5 bases, J lost 8 bases, and 12 bases stayed unmatched. CDR3 length: 16 residues. In germline, CDR1 is MNHEY, CDR2 SMNVEV (reference sequence). For the CDR3, the DNA is TGTGCCAGCAGTGCCCCCCCGGGACAGGGGGCGCGCGGCTACACCTTC. This gives the protein CASSAPPGQGARGYTF.

V usage is TRBV27 and J usage is TRBJ1-6; a weak D match, TRBD1 (5 bases). Trimming removed 6 bases at V and 1 base at J, with 16 bases between. Looked up from germline, CDR1 is MNHEY and CDR2 is SMNVEV (reference sequence). The CDR3 runs to 17 residues. The CDR3 sequence: CASRGMGLGSYNSPLHF. DNA for the CDR3: TGTGCCAGCAGAGGAATGGGGCTCGGGTCCTATAATTCACCCCTCCACTTT.

The chain joins TRBV27 to TRBJ2-5; the match to TRBD1 covers 8 bases. Germline V gene data show CDR1 as MNHEY and CDR2 as SMNVEV (reference sequence). The CDR3 is 14 amino acids. V was pared by 3 bases and J by 5 bases, with 5 bases of the junction left unmatched. The CDR3 bases are TGTGCCAGCAGTTTTCAGGGGGCAACGGAGACCCAGTACTTC. Amino acid sequence: CASSFQGATETQYF.

This clone was detected only once. The V call is TRBV30, the J call TRBJ1-3; no reliable D call. CDR3 length: 13 amino acids. Per germline, CDR1 GTSNPN and CDR2 SVGIG (reference sequence). Trimming left V 0 bases short and J 0 bases short, with 3 bases between. DNA of the CDR3: TGTGCCTGGAGTGTCGTCTCTGGAAACACCATATATTTT. Translated: CAWSVVSGNTIYF.

This chain connects TRBV9 to TRBJ2-7, with 8 bases fitting TRBD2. Germline CDR1 reads SGDLS; CDR2 reads YYNGEE. The CDR3 extends over 12 amino acids. With V trimmed by 0 bases and J by 7 bases, 0 bases remained unmatched. The chain's CDR3 is CASSVVAGEQYF. Here the CDR3 DNA reads TGTGCCAGCAGCGTAGTAGCGGGGGAGCAGTACTTC. The entire variable domain, with the rest obtained from reference TRBV9 and TRBJ2-7, is as follows: DSGVTQTPKHLITATGQRVTLRCSPRSGDLSVYWYQQSLDQGLQFLIQYYNGEERAKGNILERFSAQQFPDLHSELNLSSLELGDSALYFCASSVVAGEQYFGPGTRLTVT.

The CDR3 DNA reads TGTGCCAGCTTTGTCGCCGGGACTGAAGCTTTCTTT. Protein product: CASFVAGTEAFF. The rearrangement joins TRBV2 to TRBJ1-1, with D unclear. Trimming shortened V by 8 bases and J by 5 bases, and 12 bases separated the two germline ends. The length of the CDR3 is 12 residues. Germline V gene sequence: CDR1 SNHLY, CDR2 FYNNEI.

V usage is TRBV4-2 and J usage is TRBJ2-1; 8 nucleotides agree with TRBD2. This CDR3 is built from 14 residues. V lost 0 bases and J lost 5; bases outside the gene matches: 0. Germline V gene lookup returns CDR1 LGHNA and CDR2 YNFKEQ. This CDR3 reads CASSQELADNEQFF. As DNA, the CDR3 is TGTGCCAGCAGCCAAGAACTAGCGGACAATGAGCAGTTCTTC.

The V and J genes are TRBV4-1 and TRBJ2-5, with 11 nucleotides matching TRBD2. V shed 2 bases and J 1 base; nucleotides not matched to a gene: 3. Germline-derived CDR1 and CDR2 are MGHRA and YSYEKL. The CDR3 extends over 16 amino acids. The CDR3: CASSQSGTSGQETQYF. For the CDR3, the DNA is TGCGCCAGCAGCCAATCCGGGACTAGCGGCCAAGAGACCCAGTACTTC.

The chain has TRBV2 and TRBJ2-6, with 8 bases that match TRBD1. The V gene's germline CDR1 is SNHLY and CDR2 FYNNEI. J was trimmed by 0 bases and V by 8 bases; bases with no gene match: 21. CDR3 length equals 21 residues. CDR3 sequence reads: CASSLRQGKHQAGSGANVLTF. The CDR3 DNA sequence: TGTGCCAGCTCCTTACGACAGGGGAAACACCAAGCGGGCTCTGGGGCCAACGTCCTGACTTTC.

The V call is TRBV19, the J call TRBJ2-5; 12 bases map to TRBD2. The CDR3 is 16 residues long. The germline V gene has CDR1 LNHDA and CDR2 SQIVND (reference sequence). Germline trimming cut 3 bases from V and 5 bases from J; bases unmatched to any gene: 7. As DNA, the CDR3 is TGTGCCAGTAGTATGGCTAGCGGGAGGGCCGGGGAGACCCAGTACTTC. Amino acids: CASSMASGRAGETQYF.

This rearrangement joins TRBV5-6 to TRBJ1-2, with 8 positions matching TRBD1. CDR1 and CDR2 (germline): SGHDT, YYEEEE. This CDR3 has 14 amino acids. Trimming at V came to 4 bases and at J to 8 bases, leaving 10 bases not matched to a gene. For the CDR3, the DNA is TGTGCCAGCAGCATGGCTGACAGGGGCAGGGGCTACACCTTC. This sequence encodes CASSMADRGRGYTF.

The rearrangement links TRBV27 to TRBJ1-4; 7 nucleotides line up with TRBD1. Germline V CDR1 and CDR2: MNHEY, SMNVEV (reference sequence). CDR3 length: 17 residues. The trim removed 0 bases at V and 4 bases at J, leaving 8 bases unmatched. The CDR3 sequence is CASSLSWGQPFNEKLFF. The CDR3 bases are TGTGCCAGCAGTTTATCATGGGGACAGCCATTTAATGAAAAACTGTTTTTT.

V is TRBV7-9 and J is TRBJ2-1, with D perhaps TRBD1 (6 bases). CDR1 and CDR2 (germline): SEHNR, FQNEAQ (reference sequence). This CDR3 region has 12 residues. Trimming pared 8 bases from V and 11 bases from J, leaving 16 bases between. The CDR3 nucleotides are TGTGCCAGCGACCCCTTGGGGGCGCAGCAGTTCTTC. Its protein product is CASDPLGAQQFF.

The J gene is TRBJ2-3, the V gene TRBV30; possible D gene TRBD2, 5 bases. Germline V CDR1 and CDR2: GTSNPN, SVGIG (reference sequence). V was clipped by 5 bases and J by 0 bases, with 15 bases between them. This CDR3 spans 15 amino acids. CDR3 nucleotide sequence: TGTGCCTGGGGGATGGACTCCTCTAGCACAGATACGCAGTATTTT. Translating gives CAWGMDSSSTDTQYF.

The gene calls are TRBV19 and TRBJ2-1; 8 nucleotides agree with TRBD1. The CDR3 is 15 amino acids. The germline CDR1 and CDR2 sequences are LNHDA and SQIVND (reference sequence). With 2 bases clipped from V and 4 bases from J, the junction kept 4 bases outside the gene matches. The CDR3 reads CASSIQRTGYNEQFF. For the CDR3, the DNA is TGTGCCAGTAGTATACAAAGGACAGGGTACAATGAGCAGTTCTTC. The complete variable domain, with remaining parts taken from reference TRBV19 and TRBJ2-1, reads DGGITQSPKYLFRKEGQNVTLSCEQNLNHDAMYWYRQDPGQGLRLIYYSQIVNDFQKGDIAEGYSVSREKKESFPLTVTSAQKNPTAFYLCASSIQRTGYNEQFFGPGTRLTVL.

This clone was recorded once. This sequence joins TRBV19 and TRBJ2-1, with 9 bases fitting TRBD2. The germline gives CDR1 LNHDA, CDR2 SQIVND (reference sequence). The CDR3 is made up of 15 amino acids. V lost 3 bases to trimming and J lost 4 bases; unmatched junction nucleotides: 4. CDR3: CASSMERGAYNEQFF. DNA of the CDR3: TGTGCCAGTAGTATGGAGCGGGGGGCATACAATGAGCAGTTCTTC.

The J gene is TRBJ1-2, the V gene TRBV9; D gene ambiguous. Germline V CDR1 and CDR2: SGDLS, YYNGEE. V dropped 1 base and J dropped 4 bases, with 17 bases sitting between them. The CDR3 is made up of 16 amino acids. CDR3: CASSVQRGPEGYGYTF. The DNA of the CDR3 is TGTGCCAGCAGCGTACAAAGAGGCCCCGAAGGCTATGGCTACACCTTC.

This chain uses TRBV2 with TRBJ1-1; 8 bases align to TRBD1. J was trimmed by 3 bases and V by 5 bases; bases with no gene match: 8. The CDR3 totals 15 residues. CDR1 SNHLY and CDR2 FYNNEI come from the germline V gene. This CDR3 is CASSLRTGTHTEAFF. The DNA of the CDR3 is TGTGCCAGCAGTTTACGGACAGGGACTCACACTGAAGCTTTCTTT. The full variable domain, rest sourced from reference TRBV2 and TRBJ1-1, is EPEVTQTPSHQVTQMGQEVILRCVPISNHLYFYWYRQILGQKVEFLVSFYNNEISEKSEIFDDQFSVERPDGSNFTLKIRSTKLEDSAMYFCASSLRTGTHTEAFFGQGTRLTVV.

The rearrangement uses TRBV18 and TRBJ1-1, with 9 nucleotides matching TRBD1. Germline CDR1 and CDR2: KGHSH and LQKENI. There are 16 residues in the CDR3. Germline trimming cut 4 bases from V and 0 bases from J; bases unmatched to any gene: 6. CDR3 bases: TGTGCCAGCTCACTGGGACAGGGACTTATGAACACTGAAGCTTTCTTT. Its protein is CASSLGQGLMNTEAFF.

This clone was seen a single time. The chain couples TRBV6-5 to TRBJ2-5; D perhaps matches TRBD2 (5 bases). This CDR3 is built from 14 residues. V lost 1 base, J lost 2 bases, and 8 bases lay in between. Germline loops: CDR1 MNHEY, CDR2 SVGAGI. CDR3 DNA: TGTGCCAGCAGTTACTTTCCGGGACAAGAGACCCAGTACTTC. Protein product: CASSYFPGQETQYF.

The table lists this clone with a count of one. The V call is TRBV5-1, the J call TRBJ1-1; TRBD1 matches at 7 bases. V shed 0 bases and J 1 base; nucleotides not matched to a gene: 3. This CDR3 is built from 15 residues. The germline V gene has CDR1 SGHRS and CDR2 YFSETQ. The CDR3 spells CASSLEGGTNTEAFF. Written as DNA, the CDR3 is TGCGCCAGCAGCTTGGAAGGGGGCACGAACACTGAAGCTTTCTTT.